The next 25 T cell receptor beta chains were all read from a single sample in a study of shared clonotypes between healthy human individuals. The data were produced by immunoSEQ multiplex PCR, yet TCRdb's version contains in-frame clones alone and is incomplete. This sample carries some 490,000 clones, 70% to 80% of them seen once, and the ten largest clones take 9.5% to 15%. Sequenced input: PBMCs. The source is a woman aged 40 to 50 in good health. Some clones in this sample may be carry-over from other donors' samples.

The J gene is TRBJ2-1, the V gene TRBV7-9; D is possibly TRBD2 (6 bases). Germline V gives CDR1 SEHNR, CDR2 FQNEAQ (reference sequence). The CDR3 is 16 residues long. V was cut by 4 bases and J by 5 bases, with 18 bases left in between. The DNA for the CDR3 is TGTGCCAGCAGCTACCTTGGGCGGGAAGGCGACAATGAGCAGTTCTTC. It codes for CASSYLGREGDNEQFF.

The chain uses TRBV4-2 and TRBJ2-7; possible D gene TRBD1, 5 bases. V was trimmed by 0 bases and J by 3 bases, leaving 12 bases between them. Germline V gives CDR1 LGHNA, CDR2 YNFKEQ. The CDR3 sequence is 15 residues long. CDR3 residues: CASSQDSWTNYEQYF. The DNA for the CDR3 is TGTGCCAGCAGCCAAGATAGTTGGACAAACTACGAGCAGTACTTC.

This sequence joins TRBV2 and TRBJ2-1; D unclear. There are 13 residues in the CDR3. The V end was cut by 3 bases, the J end by 6 bases, with 9 bases between. Germline V gene sequence: CDR1 SNHLY, CDR2 FYNNEI. In DNA, the CDR3 is TGTGCCAGCAGTGAGAATTGGGGCAATGAGCAGTTCTTC. Its translation is CASSENWGNEQFF.

The chain combines TRBV9 with TRBJ1-1; D gene ambiguous. The CDR3 runs to 14 residues. V lost 2 bases and J lost 5, with 13 bases in between. Germline values: CDR1 SGDLS, CDR2 YYNGEE. Written as DNA, the CDR3 is TGTGCCAGCAGCGTCGGGCCTCGCCGAACTGAAGCTTTCTTT. This translates into CASSVGPRRTEAFF.

The rearrangement uses TRBV20-1 and TRBJ2-5; D call uncertain. Per germline, CDR1 DFQATT and CDR2 SNEGSKA (reference sequence). Trimming took 0 bases from V and 3 from J, leaving 2 bases between them. The CDR3 length is 11 residues. CDR3 loop: CSARDEETQYF. The CDR3 DNA follows: TGCAGTGCTAGAGATGAAGAGACCCAGTACTTC.

The chain uses TRBV5-4 and TRBJ2-7; TRBD1 aligns across 8 bases. The junction had 4 bases not matched to a gene; V was cut back by 3 bases and J by 5 bases. From germline, CDR1 is SGHNT and CDR2 YYREEE (reference sequence). This CDR3 is built from 13 residues. This CDR3 reads CASSWDRRDEQYF. CDR3 sequence (DNA): TGTGCCAGCAGCTGGGACAGGCGGGACGAGCAGTACTTC.

The chain joins TRBV14 to TRBJ2-7, with TRBD2 identical over 8 bases. The CDR3 covers 15 residues. The V segment lost 5 bases and the J segment 1 base; nucleotides outside the gene matches: 7. The germline gives CDR1 SGHDN, CDR2 FVKESK. In DNA form, the CDR3 reads TGTGCCAGCAGCGACCCGGGACTAGGTTCCTACGAGCAGTACTTC. It translates to CASSDPGLGSYEQYF.

This chain links TRBV29-1 with TRBJ2-7; a possible D gene is TRBD1 (6 bases). V shed 0 bases and J shed 0 bases, with 15 bases lying between them. The V gene's germline CDR1 is SQVTM and CDR2 ANQGSEA. The CDR3 length is 16 residues. This CDR3 reads CSVEDLRGMSSYEQYF. As DNA, the CDR3 is TGCAGCGTTGAAGATCTCAGGGGCATGAGCTCCTACGAGCAGTACTTC.

The chain carries TRBV7-2 and TRBJ2-1, with D maybe TRBD1 (5 bases). V dropped 1 base and J dropped 5 bases, with 9 bases sitting between them. Germline-derived CDR1 and CDR2 are SGHTA and FQGNSA. CDR3 length: 14 residues. The CDR3 reads CASSLGGLDNEQFF. Written as DNA, the CDR3 is TGTGCCAGCAGCTTAGGGGGCTTAGACAATGAGCAGTTCTTC.

This chain connects TRBV19 to TRBJ2-7; maybe TRBD1 (6 bases). Trimming cost V 4 bases and J 6 bases, with 10 bases left between them. The germline gives CDR1 LNHDA, CDR2 SQIVND (reference sequence). CDR3 length equals 12 residues. The CDR3 is CASSNSGVEQYF. In DNA form, the CDR3 reads TGTGCCAGTAGTAACTCAGGGGTCGAGCAGTACTTC.

This chain uses TRBV27 with TRBJ2-1, with D possibly being TRBD1 (5 bases). Germline V gene lookup returns CDR1 MNHEY and CDR2 SMNVEV (reference sequence). The CDR3 consists of 16 residues. V was shortened by 7 bases and J by 0 bases, with 16 bases between the two germline ends. The CDR3 spells CASILRVADSYNEQFF. The DNA of the CDR3 is TGTGCCAGCATCCTCAGGGTTGCGGACTCCTACAATGAGCAGTTCTTC.

This clone has just a few counts. V and J are TRBV5-5 and TRBJ2-7, with D unresolved. Germline assignment: CDR1 SGHKS and CDR2 YYEKEE (reference sequence). The CDR3 is made up of 14 amino acids. V lost 0 bases to trimming and J lost 4 bases, with 11 bases between them. DNA of the CDR3: TGTGCCAGCAGCTTGGCGCCCTTATCATACGAGCAGTACTTC. This codes for CASSLAPLSYEQYF.

The chain couples TRBV10-3 to TRBJ2-3; D ambiguous. CDR1 ENHRY and CDR2 SYGVKD come from the germline V gene. CDR3 size: 13 residues. Deletions cut 2 bases from V and 9 bases from J, with 12 bases between. The CDR3 region is CAISEETDGTQYF. The CDR3 DNA follows: TGTGCCATCAGTGAGGAGACTGACGGCACGCAGTATTTT.

This CDR3 reads CASSPRRGTQYF. The DNA of the CDR3 is TGTGCCAGCAGCCCCCGCCGGGGTACGCAGTATTTT. The V call is TRBV7-2, the J call TRBJ2-3; TRBD2 is a possible D gene (5 bases). Germline values: CDR1 SGHTA, CDR2 FQGNSA. The CDR3 is made up of 12 amino acids. Trimming cost V 5 bases and J 8 bases, with 11 bases left between them.

The chain links TRBV10-1 to TRBJ2-2, with D possibly TRBD2 on 6 matching bases. There are 16 residues in the CDR3. V lost 2 bases and J 2 bases, leaving 12 bases between the germline ends. The germline CDR1 and CDR2 sequences are WNHNN and SYGVQD (reference sequence). The CDR3 reads CASSEKDYPNTGELFF. CDR3 DNA: TGCGCCAGCAGTGAGAAGGACTACCCTAACACCGGGGAGCTGTTTTTT.

This clone occurred once. The likely explanation is a read error, given a far larger clone one base away. The chain joins TRBV10-2 to TRBJ1-3; no clear D. Germline loops: CDR1 WSHSY, CDR2 SAAADI. The CDR3 is 17 amino acids. The CDR3: CASSPAAPRNSGNIIYF. The CDR3 nucleotides read TGCGCCAGCAGCCCCGCCGCCCCGAGAAACTCTGGAAACATCATATATTTT.

This clone turned up a few times. The rearrangement links TRBV21-1 to TRBJ2-7. TRBV21-1 is assigned pseudogene status. This CDR3 comprises 14 residues. This CDR3 reads CASSPPESAYEQYF. CDR3 sequence (DNA): TGTGCCAGCAGCCCCCCAGAGTCTGCCTACGAGCAGTACTTC.

This chain links TRBV15 with TRBJ2-2; D uncertain. The CDR3 has 15 residues. V was clipped by 1 base and J by 7 bases, with 13 bases between them. Germline V lookup: CDR1 LNHNV, CDR2 YYDKDF (reference sequence). CDR3 region: CATSRGDAVNGELFF. The CDR3 coding sequence is TGTGCCACCAGCAGAGGTGATGCGGTTAACGGGGAGCTGTTTTTT.

The chain links TRBV4-1 to TRBJ2-3, with D possibly being TRBD1 (5 bases). Trimming shortened V by 0 bases and J by 2 bases, and 15 bases separated the two germline ends. CDR3 length: 17 amino acids. Per the germline V gene, CDR1 is MGHRA and CDR2 is YSYEKL. The CDR3 sequence: CASSQEWQGFVTDTQYF. The CDR3 DNA reads as TGCGCCAGCAGCCAAGAGTGGCAGGGATTCGTCACAGATACGCAGTATTTT.

The rearrangement links TRBV18 to TRBJ2-7, with TRBD1 identical over 7 bases. The V and J ends lost 1 base and 4 bases, in that order; junction bases with no gene match: 10. The CDR3 loop spans 16 amino acids. CDR1 is KGHSH and CDR2 is LQKENI in the germline V gene. Here the CDR3 reads CASSPLTGTSRYEQYF. The CDR3 region has the DNA TGTGCCAGCTCACCACTGACAGGGACGAGTAGGTACGAGCAGTACTTC. Together with reference TRBV18 and TRBJ2-7, the CDR3 gives the full variable domain: NAGVMQNPRHLVRRRGQEARLRCSPMKGHSHVYWYRQLPEEGLKFMVYLQKENIIDESGMPKERFSAEFPKEGPSILRIQQVVRGDSAAYFCASSPLTGTSRYEQYFGPGTRLTVT.

The CDR3 region is CASSLGGLAGESYEQFF. CDR3 coding DNA: TGCGCCAGCAGCTTAGGAGGACTAGCGGGAGAGTCCTATGAGCAGTTCTTC. V gene TRBV5-1 combines with J gene TRBJ2-1; TRBD2 aligns across 13 bases. Germline V CDR1 and CDR2: SGHRS, YFSETQ. This CDR3 comprises 17 residues. Trimming cost V 2 bases and J 8 bases; bases outside gene matches: 10.

The rearrangement joins TRBV7-9 to TRBJ2-3; D unclear. The CDR3 spans 12 residues. Trimming took 7 bases from V and 5 from J, leaving 10 bases between them. Germline CDR1 and CDR2: SEHNR and FQNEAQ (reference sequence). CDR3 in amino acids: CASTHRVDTQYF. Here the CDR3 DNA reads TGTGCCAGCACCCACCGGGTAGATACGCAGTATTTT.

This clone has more than one count but fewer than ten. V usage is TRBV5-1 and J usage is TRBJ2-3, with a weak D call TRBD1 (5 bases). Per germline, CDR1 SGHRS and CDR2 YFSETQ. Trimming removed 0 bases at V and 3 bases at J, with 8 bases between. This CDR3 region has 14 residues. This chain's CDR3 is CASSLATDTDTQYF. CDR3 DNA sequence: TGCGCCAGCAGCTTGGCGACAGATACAGATACGCAGTATTTT.

The chain has TRBV28 and TRBJ2-3; D may be TRBD2 (6 bases). Trimming stripped 7 bases from V and 9 bases from J, with 14 bases between. CDR1 MDHEN and CDR2 SYDVKM come from the germline V gene. This CDR3 has 12 residues. As DNA, the CDR3 is TGTGCCAGCACAACTGGGGGGAGGACGCAGTATTTT. Protein: CASTTGGRTQYF.

This clone was observed a handful of times. The rearrangement links TRBV11-1 to TRBJ1-1, with TRBD1 as a possible D gene (6 bases). This CDR3 region has 15 residues. Trimming cost V 3 bases and J 0 bases, with 11 bases left between them. Germline V gene sequence: CDR1 SGHAT, CDR2 FQDESV (reference sequence). CDR3 sequence: CASSLQGSMNTEAFF. For the CDR3, the DNA is TGTGCCAGCAGCTTGCAGGGGAGCATGAACACTGAAGCTTTCTTT.